The next 3 T cell receptor beta chains were all read from a single sample in a study of spatial heterogeneity in lung cancer. Findings and caveats of the study: Mutation tallies in tumors tracked expanded intratumoral alpha and beta TCR counts.

These TCRs are of unknown antigen specificity. Time point: sample taken at primary tumor resection. TCRdb ran MiXCR on the 5' RACE reads and lists one entry per CDR3 protein. The top ten clones hold 11% of a sample with 5,000 to 7,000 distinct CDR3 sequences, roughly 15% of them seen once. Sequences were derived from lung tumor tissue, sampled at surgery. The receptors were gathered from a male donor with early-stage non-small cell lung cancer.

This clonotype was found many times. The chain uses TRBV3-1 and TRBJ1-6; the D gene is possibly TRBD1 (5 bases). Germline V lookup: CDR1 LGHDT, CDR2 YNNKEL (reference sequence). The CDR3 extends over 16 amino acids. With 1 base removed from V and 1 base from J, the gap between germline ends came to 8 bases. CDR3: CASSQVGGSYNSPLHF. The CDR3 DNA follows: TGTGCCAGCAGCCAAGTGGGGGGATCCTATAATTCACCCCTCCACTTT.

By proportion, this clonotype is medium-sized. The J gene is TRBJ1-5, the V gene TRBV20-1; 7 bases agree with TRBD1. The CDR3 has 13 amino acids. The V and J ends lost 3 bases and 5 bases, in that order; junction bases with no gene match: 4. CDR1 DFQATT and CDR2 SNEGSKA come from the germline V gene (reference sequence). In DNA, the CDR3 is TGCAGTGCTAGTCGACAGGGCGATCAGCCCCAGCATTTT. It translates to CSASRQGDQPQHF.

V and J are TRBV7-3 and TRBJ2-5, with D hard to call. Trimming left V 1 base short and J 5 bases short, with 14 bases between. CDR3 length equals 15 residues. The germline gives CDR1 SGHTA, CDR2 FQGTGA. CDR3 nucleotides: TGTGCCAGCAGCTTAATGGGCAGCACCGGGGAGACCCAGTACTTC. Its protein product is CASSLMGSTGETQYF.